The sequence of this T cell receptor beta chain was determined in a study of blood T cell repertoires in COVID-19. Study background: Spain, Italy and the United States supplied samples that represented acute and convalescent COVID-19. Nucleic acid was either cDNA or gDNA, and it came from T cells, B-cell-depleted T cells, or PBMCs.

The authors' processing: Amplification from reference gene primers served as the basis for estimated nucleated cell counts. Some clones are missing from TCRdb's copy, which holds only in-frame ones; the method was immunoSEQ multiplex PCR. V and J calls and clone size are copied from that table; D and trimming were computed from the DNA. The data contain about 190,000 clones, less than 85% of them singletons. This CDR3 is 16 amino acids long. Per germline, CDR1 SNHLY and CDR2 FYNNEI. V gave up 4 bases and J gave up 6 bases, with 18 bases separating them. The source material was peripheral blood. The source is a man aged 50 to 59 who had recovered from COVID-19. The gene calls are TRBV2 and TRBJ2-2, with D possibly matching TRBD2 (6 bases). The DNA of the CDR3 is TGTGCCAGCAGTGTAAGTCGTAGCGGAGCTTCCGGGGAGCTGTTTTTT. This gives the protein CASSVSRSGASGELFF.